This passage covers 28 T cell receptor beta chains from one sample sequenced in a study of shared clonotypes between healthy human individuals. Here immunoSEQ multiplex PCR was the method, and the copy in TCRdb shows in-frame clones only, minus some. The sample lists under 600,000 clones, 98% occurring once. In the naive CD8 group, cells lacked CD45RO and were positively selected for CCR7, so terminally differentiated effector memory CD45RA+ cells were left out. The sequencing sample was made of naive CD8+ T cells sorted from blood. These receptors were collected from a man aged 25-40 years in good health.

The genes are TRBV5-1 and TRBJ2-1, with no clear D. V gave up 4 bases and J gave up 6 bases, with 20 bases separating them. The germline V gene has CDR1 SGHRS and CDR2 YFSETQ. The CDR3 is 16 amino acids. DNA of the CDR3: TGCGCCAGCAGCGCCCCGGCCGCCGGGCCCTCCAATGAGCAGTTCTTC. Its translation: CASSAPAAGPSNEQFF.

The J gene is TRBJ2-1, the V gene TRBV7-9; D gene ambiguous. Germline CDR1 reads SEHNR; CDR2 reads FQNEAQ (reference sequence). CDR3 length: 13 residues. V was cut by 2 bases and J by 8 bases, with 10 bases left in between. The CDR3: CASSLSHRDEQFF. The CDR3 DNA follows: TGTGCCAGCAGCTTATCCCATAGGGATGAGCAGTTCTTC.

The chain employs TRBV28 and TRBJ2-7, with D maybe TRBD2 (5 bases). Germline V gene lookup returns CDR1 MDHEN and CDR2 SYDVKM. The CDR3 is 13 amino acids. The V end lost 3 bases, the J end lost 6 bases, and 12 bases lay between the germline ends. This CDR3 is CASSFLDGGEQYF. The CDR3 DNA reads TGTGCCAGCAGTTTCCTAGATGGAGGCGAGCAGTACTTC.

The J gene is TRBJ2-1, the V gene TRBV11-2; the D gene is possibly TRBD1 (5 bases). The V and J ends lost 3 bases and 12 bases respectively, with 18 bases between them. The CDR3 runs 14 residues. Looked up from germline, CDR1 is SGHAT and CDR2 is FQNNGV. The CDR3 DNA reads TGTGCCAGCAGCTTCTTATTTGGGCAGGGCGGGCAGTTCTTC. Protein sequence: CASSFLFGQGGQFF.

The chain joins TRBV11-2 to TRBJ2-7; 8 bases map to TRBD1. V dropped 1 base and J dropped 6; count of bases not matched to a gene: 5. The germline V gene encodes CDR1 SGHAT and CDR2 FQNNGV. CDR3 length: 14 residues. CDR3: CASSLAPGGVEQYF. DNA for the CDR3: TGTGCCAGCAGCTTAGCGCCAGGGGGCGTCGAGCAGTACTTC.

This CDR3 is CASPGTSGRKETQYF. In nucleotides, the CDR3 is TGTGCCAGCCCCGGGACTAGCGGGAGGAAAGAGACCCAGTACTTC. This rearrangement joins TRBV2 to TRBJ2-5; 15 nucleotides align to TRBD2. This CDR3 contains 15 residues. The germline gives CDR1 SNHLY, CDR2 FYNNEI. V shed 8 bases, J shed 3 bases, and the junction held 4 bases outside the gene matches.

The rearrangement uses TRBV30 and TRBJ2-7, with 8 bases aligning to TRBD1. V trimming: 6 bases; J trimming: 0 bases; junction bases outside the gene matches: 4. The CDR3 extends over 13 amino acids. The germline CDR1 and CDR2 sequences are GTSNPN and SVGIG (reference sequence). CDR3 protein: CACSDRASYEQYF. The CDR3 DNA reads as TGTGCCTGCTCGGACAGGGCCTCCTACGAGCAGTACTTC. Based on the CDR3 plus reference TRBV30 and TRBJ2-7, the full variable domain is SQTIHQWPATLVQPVGSPLSLECTVEGTSNPNLYWYRQAAGRGLQLLFYSVGIGQISSEVPQNLSASRPQDRQFILSSKKLLLSDSGFYLCACSDRASYEQYFGPGTRLTVT.

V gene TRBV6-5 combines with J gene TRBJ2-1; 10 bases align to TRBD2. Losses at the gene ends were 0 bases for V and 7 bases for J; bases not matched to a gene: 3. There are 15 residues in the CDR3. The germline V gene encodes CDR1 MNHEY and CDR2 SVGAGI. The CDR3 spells CASSYSLTSGNEQFF. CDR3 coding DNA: TGTGCCAGCAGTTACTCCCTGACTAGCGGGAATGAGCAGTTCTTC.

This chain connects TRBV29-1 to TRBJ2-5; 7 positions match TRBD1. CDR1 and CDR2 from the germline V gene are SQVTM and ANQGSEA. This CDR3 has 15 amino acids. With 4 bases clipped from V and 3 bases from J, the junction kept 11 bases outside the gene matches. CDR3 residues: CSVVQGVGLEETQYF. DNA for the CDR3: TGCAGCGTTGTTCAGGGGGTAGGTCTGGAAGAGACCCAGTACTTC.

The CDR3 spells CASSLVGGSYEQYF. CDR3 in DNA: TGTGCCAGCAGCTTGGTTGGCGGATCCTACGAGCAGTACTTC. The genes are TRBV5-5 and TRBJ2-7; D remains ambiguous. The V and J ends lost 0 bases and 1 base respectively, with 8 bases between them. CDR1 is SGHKS, CDR2 YYEKEE, per germline (reference sequence). The CDR3 covers 14 residues.

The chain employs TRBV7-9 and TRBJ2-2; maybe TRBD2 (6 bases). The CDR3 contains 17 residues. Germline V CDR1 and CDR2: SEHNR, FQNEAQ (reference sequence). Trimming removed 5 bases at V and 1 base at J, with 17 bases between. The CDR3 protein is CASSPPHSGVNTGELFF. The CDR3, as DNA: TGTGCCAGCAGCCCCCCCCATAGCGGAGTGAACACCGGGGAGCTGTTTTTT.

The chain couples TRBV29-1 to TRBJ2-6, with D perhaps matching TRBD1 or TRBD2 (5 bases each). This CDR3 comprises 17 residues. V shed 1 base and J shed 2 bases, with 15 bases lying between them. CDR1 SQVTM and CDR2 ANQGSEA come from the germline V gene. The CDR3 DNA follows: TGCAGCGTTGAAGTCCTCCAAACGGGACCTGGGGCCAACGTCCTGACTTTC. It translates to CSVEVLQTGPGANVLTF.

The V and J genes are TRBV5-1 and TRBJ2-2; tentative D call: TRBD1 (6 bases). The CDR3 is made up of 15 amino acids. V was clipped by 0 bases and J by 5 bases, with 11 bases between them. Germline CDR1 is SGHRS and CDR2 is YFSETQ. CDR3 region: CASSLDVRGTGELFF. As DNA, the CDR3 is TGCGCCAGCAGCTTGGATGTCAGGGGTACCGGGGAGCTGTTTTTT.

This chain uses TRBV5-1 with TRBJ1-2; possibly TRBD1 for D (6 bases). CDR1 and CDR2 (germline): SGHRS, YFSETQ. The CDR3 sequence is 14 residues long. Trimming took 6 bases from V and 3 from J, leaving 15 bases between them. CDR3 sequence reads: CASNEGGADYGYTF. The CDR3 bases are TGCGCCAGCAACGAAGGGGGGGCTGACTATGGCTACACCTTC.

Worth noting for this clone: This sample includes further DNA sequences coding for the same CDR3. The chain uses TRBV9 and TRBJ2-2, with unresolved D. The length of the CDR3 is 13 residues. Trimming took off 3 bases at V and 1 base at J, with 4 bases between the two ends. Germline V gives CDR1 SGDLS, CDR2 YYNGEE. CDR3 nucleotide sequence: TGTGCCAGCAGCGCTCTGAACACCGGGGAGCTGTTTTTT. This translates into CASSALNTGELFF.

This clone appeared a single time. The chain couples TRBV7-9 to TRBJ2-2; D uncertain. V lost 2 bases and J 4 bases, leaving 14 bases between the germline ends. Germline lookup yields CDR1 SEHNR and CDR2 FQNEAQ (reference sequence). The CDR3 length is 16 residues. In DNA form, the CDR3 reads TGTGCCAGCAGCTTACCCCGGGTACTCGGCACCGGGGAGCTGTTTTTT. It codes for CASSLPRVLGTGELFF.

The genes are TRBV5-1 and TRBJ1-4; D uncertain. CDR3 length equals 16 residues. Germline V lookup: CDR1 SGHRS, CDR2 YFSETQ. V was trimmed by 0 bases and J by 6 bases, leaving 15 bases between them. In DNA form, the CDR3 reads TGCGCCAGCAGCTTGGGATCCACGGTGGTAGATGAAAAACTGTTTTTT. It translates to CASSLGSTVVDEKLFF. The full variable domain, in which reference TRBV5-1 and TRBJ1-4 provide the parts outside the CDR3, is KAGVTQTPRYLIKTRGQQVTLSCSPISGHRSVSWYQQTPGQGLQFLFEYFSETQRNKGNFPGRFSGRQFSNSRSEMNVSTLELGDSALYLCASSLGSTVVDEKLFFGSGTQLSVL.

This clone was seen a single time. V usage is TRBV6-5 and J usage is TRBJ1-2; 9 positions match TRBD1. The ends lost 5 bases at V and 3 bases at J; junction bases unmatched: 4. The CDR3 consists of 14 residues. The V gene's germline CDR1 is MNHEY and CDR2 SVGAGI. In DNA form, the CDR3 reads TGTGCCAGCAGTCACACAGGGGGCGACTATGGCTACACCTTC. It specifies CASSHTGGDYGYTF.

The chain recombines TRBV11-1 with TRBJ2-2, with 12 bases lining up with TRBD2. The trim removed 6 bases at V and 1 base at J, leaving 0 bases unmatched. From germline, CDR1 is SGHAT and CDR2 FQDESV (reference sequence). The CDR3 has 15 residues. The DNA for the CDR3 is TGTGCCAGCAGGACTAGCGGGGGGAACACCGGGGAGCTGTTTTTT. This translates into CASRTSGGNTGELFF.

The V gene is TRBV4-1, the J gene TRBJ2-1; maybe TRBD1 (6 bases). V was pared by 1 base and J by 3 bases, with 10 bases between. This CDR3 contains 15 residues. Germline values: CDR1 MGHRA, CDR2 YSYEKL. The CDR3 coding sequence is TGCGCCAGCAGCCAAGTGGGCAGGGGCTACAATGAGCAGTTCTTC. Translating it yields CASSQVGRGYNEQFF.

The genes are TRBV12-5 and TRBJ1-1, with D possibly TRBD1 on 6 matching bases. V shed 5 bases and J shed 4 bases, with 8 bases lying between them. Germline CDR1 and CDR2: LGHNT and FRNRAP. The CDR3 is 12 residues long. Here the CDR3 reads CASGKGGTEAFF. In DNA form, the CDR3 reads TGTGCTAGTGGTAAGGGGGGCACTGAAGCTTTCTTT.

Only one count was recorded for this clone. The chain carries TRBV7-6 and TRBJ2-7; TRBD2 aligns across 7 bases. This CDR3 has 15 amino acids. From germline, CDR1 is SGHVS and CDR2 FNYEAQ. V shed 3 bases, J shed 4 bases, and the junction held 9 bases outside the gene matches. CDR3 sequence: CASSLGPGGSYEQYF. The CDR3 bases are TGTGCCAGCAGCTTGGGTCCGGGCGGGAGTTACGAGCAGTACTTC. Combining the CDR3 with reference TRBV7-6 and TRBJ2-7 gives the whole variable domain GAGVSQSPRYKVTKRGQDVALRCDPISGHVSLYWYRQALGQGPEFLTYFNYEAQQDKSGLPNDRFSAERPEGSISTLTIQRTEQRDSAMYRCASSLGPGGSYEQYFGPGTRLTVT.

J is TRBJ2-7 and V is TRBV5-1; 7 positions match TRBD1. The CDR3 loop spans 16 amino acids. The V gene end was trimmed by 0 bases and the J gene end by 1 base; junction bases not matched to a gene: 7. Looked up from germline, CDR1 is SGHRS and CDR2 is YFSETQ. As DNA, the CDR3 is TGCGCCAGCAGCTTGGGACAGGGAGAGTGGTCCTACGAGCAGTACTTC. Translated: CASSLGQGEWSYEQYF.

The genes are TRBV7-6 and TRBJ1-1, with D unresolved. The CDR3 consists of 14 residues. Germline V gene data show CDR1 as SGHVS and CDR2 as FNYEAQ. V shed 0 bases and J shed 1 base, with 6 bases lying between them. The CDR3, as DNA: TGTGCCAGCAGCTTAGCGGGCAGGAACACTGAAGCTTTCTTT. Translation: CASSLAGRNTEAFF.

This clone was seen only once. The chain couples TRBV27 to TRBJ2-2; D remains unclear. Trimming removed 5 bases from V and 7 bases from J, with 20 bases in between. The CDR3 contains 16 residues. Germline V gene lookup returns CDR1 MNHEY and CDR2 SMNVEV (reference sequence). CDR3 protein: CASSTALRIPGGELFF. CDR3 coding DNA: TGTGCCAGCAGTACGGCACTACGTATTCCAGGCGGGGAGCTGTTTTTT.

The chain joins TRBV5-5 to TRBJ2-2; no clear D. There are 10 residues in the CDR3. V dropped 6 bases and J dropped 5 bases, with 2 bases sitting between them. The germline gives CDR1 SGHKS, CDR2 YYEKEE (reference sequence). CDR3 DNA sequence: TGTGCCAGCATTACCGGGGAGCTGTTTTTT. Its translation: CASITGELFF.

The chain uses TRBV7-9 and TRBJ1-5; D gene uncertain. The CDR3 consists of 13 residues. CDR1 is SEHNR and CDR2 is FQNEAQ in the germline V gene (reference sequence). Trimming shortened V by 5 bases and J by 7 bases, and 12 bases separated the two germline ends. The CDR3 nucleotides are TGTGCCAGCAGCCTGGCGGGTAAACAGCCCCAGCATTTT. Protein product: CASSLAGKQPQHF.

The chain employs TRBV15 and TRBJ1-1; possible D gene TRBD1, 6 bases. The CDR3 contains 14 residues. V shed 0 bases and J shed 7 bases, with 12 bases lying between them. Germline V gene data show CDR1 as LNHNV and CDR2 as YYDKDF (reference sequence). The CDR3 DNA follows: TGTGCCACCAGCAGAGATCGGGGGGGCATTGAAGCTTTCTTT. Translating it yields CATSRDRGGIEAFF.